Shown below are 22 T cell receptor beta chains from a single sample sequenced in a study of T cell clonotyping in hematopoietic cell transplantation. Repertoires were generated with immunoSEQ multiplex PCR, while TCRdb's copy carries only in-frame clones and drops some. Counted here are about 70,000 clones, around 94% occurring once; the ten biggest clones make up roughly 1.7%. The sample was peripheral blood mononuclear cells. These receptors were obtained from a man aged 45-65 years in good health. Some clones in this sample may be carry-over from other donors' samples.

The V gene is TRBV28, the J gene TRBJ2-2; D unclear. Germline V gives CDR1 MDHEN, CDR2 SYDVKM. The CDR3 consists of 14 residues. V shed 5 bases and J shed 7 bases, with 14 bases lying between them. The CDR3 spells CASSGVWAIGELFF. CDR3 coding DNA: TGTGCCAGCAGTGGGGTGTGGGCAATCGGGGAGCTGTTTTTT.

This sequence joins TRBV6-4 and TRBJ2-7, with 9 bases matching TRBD2. The germline CDR1 and CDR2 sequences are MRHNA and SNTAGT. Unmatched junction bases numbered 6, after V lost 4 bases and J lost 2 bases. This CDR3 contains 15 residues. The CDR3 nucleotides read TGTGCCAGCAGTGTGGCGGCTAGCGGGACCTACGAGCAGTACTTC. Its translation: CASSVAASGTYEQYF.

This chain links TRBV5-1 with TRBJ1-1; TRBD1 aligns across 8 bases. CDR3 length: 13 residues. Trimming cost V 4 bases and J 4 bases; bases outside gene matches: 3. CDR1 and CDR2 from the germline V gene are SGHRS and YFSETQ. CDR3 in DNA: TGCGCCAGCAGCACCGGACAGGGCACTGAAGCTTTCTTT. Protein: CASSTGQGTEAFF.

Regarding this clone: Other DNA sequences in this specimen translate into the identical CDR3. The V call is TRBV29-1, the J call TRBJ2-5; 9 bases are a match to TRBD1. The CDR3 consists of 12 residues. The trim removed 6 bases at V and 4 bases at J, leaving 3 bases unmatched. In germline, CDR1 is SQVTM, CDR2 ANQGSEA. CDR3 region: CSVDRGRETQYF. DNA of the CDR3: TGCAGCGTGGACAGGGGTAGAGAGACCCAGTACTTC.

J is TRBJ1-1 and V is TRBV28; TRBD1 agrees at 7 bases. CDR3 length: 13 amino acids. The junction had 4 bases not matched to a gene; V was cut back by 8 bases and J by 1 base. Germline V CDR1 and CDR2: MDHEN, SYDVKM. CDR3 nucleotide sequence: TGTGCCAGCGGAAACAGGGGGAACACTGAAGCTTTCTTT. Residues: CASGNRGNTEAFF.

The genes are TRBV30 and TRBJ1-1, with TRBD1 identical over 8 bases. This CDR3 region has 12 residues. Germline V gives CDR1 GTSNPN, CDR2 SVGIG (reference sequence). With V trimmed by 5 bases and J by 1 base, 0 bases remained unmatched. The CDR3 is CAWDRGNTEAFF. The CDR3 DNA reads TGTGCCTGGGACAGGGGGAACACTGAAGCTTTCTTT.

The rearrangement joins TRBV5-1 to TRBJ2-3; D call uncertain. The CDR3 sequence is 15 residues long. CDR1 SGHRS and CDR2 YFSETQ come from the germline V gene. The V end was cut by 4 bases, the J end by 0 bases, with 12 bases between. The CDR3 DNA sequence: TGCGCCAGCAGCCCCTTAACTGCTAGCACAGATACGCAGTATTTT. This gives the protein CASSPLTASTDTQYF.

The chain carries TRBV7-9 and TRBJ1-1, with TRBD1 identical over 8 bases. J was trimmed by 3 bases and V by 4 bases; bases with no gene match: 10. The CDR3 consists of 16 residues. Germline CDR1 and CDR2: SEHNR and FQNEAQ (reference sequence). For the CDR3, the DNA is TGTGCCAGCAGCTCCGGACAGGGCGAATCGGACACTGAAGCTTTCTTT. Translation gives CASSSGQGESDTEAFF. Looking up the rest from reference TRBV7-9 and TRBJ1-1 gives the full variable domain: DTGVSQNPRHKITKRGQNVTFRCDPISEHNRLYWYRQTLGQGPEFLTYFQNEAQLEKSRLLSDRFSAERPKGSFSTLEIQRTEQGDSAMYLCASSSGQGESDTEAFFGQGTRLTVV.

The chain links TRBV19 to TRBJ2-3; 8 nucleotides agree with TRBD2. The junction had 7 bases not matched to a gene; V was cut back by 4 bases and J by 1 base. The length of the CDR3 is 16 residues. Germline-derived CDR1 and CDR2 are LNHDA and SQIVND (reference sequence). In DNA form, the CDR3 reads TGTGCCAGTAGTACACGGGTGCGGGAGGGCACAGATACGCAGTATTTT. The encoded protein is CASSTRVREGTDTQYF.

This chain links TRBV27 with TRBJ1-1; D is unresolved. This CDR3 is built from 14 residues. Germline V gene lookup returns CDR1 MNHEY and CDR2 SMNVEV (reference sequence). V lost 2 bases, J lost 3 bases, and 10 bases lay in between. The CDR3 nucleotides read TGTGCCAGCAGTTTAGAGGGATACGACACTGAAGCTTTCTTT. Residues: CASSLEGYDTEAFF.

J is TRBJ1-1 and V is TRBV6-5; 9 bases fit TRBD1. With V trimmed by 6 bases and J by 11 bases, 7 bases remained unmatched. CDR1 and CDR2 from the germline V gene are MNHEY and SVGAGI. The CDR3 covers 12 residues. The CDR3 region is CASRTGTGNAFF. CDR3 coding DNA: TGTGCCAGCAGGACCGGGACAGGGAACGCTTTCTTT.

This clone was observed a single time. V gene TRBV6-5 combines with J gene TRBJ2-1; 8 bases match TRBD2. CDR1 is MNHEY, CDR2 SVGAGI, per germline. The CDR3 is made up of 15 amino acids. The ends lost 6 bases at V and 10 bases at J; junction bases unmatched: 14. The CDR3 protein is CASSPGGSPTSEQFF. CDR3 bases: TGTGCCAGCAGCCCGGGGGGGAGCCCAACATCCGAGCAGTTCTTC.

The count of this clone is one. The V and J genes are TRBV29-1 and TRBJ2-1, with unresolved D. The germline V gene encodes CDR1 SQVTM and CDR2 ANQGSEA. V was shortened by 3 bases and J by 4 bases, with 7 bases between the two germline ends. This CDR3 contains 12 residues. The CDR3 reads CSVEPGYNEQFF. The CDR3 DNA reads as TGCAGCGTTGAGCCCGGGTACAATGAGCAGTTCTTC.

V usage is TRBV6-5 and J usage is TRBJ2-3; a weak D match, TRBD1 (6 bases). V shed 6 bases and J shed 3 bases, with 13 bases lying between them. CDR3 length equals 14 residues. Germline V lookup: CDR1 MNHEY, CDR2 SVGAGI. The CDR3 DNA reads TGTGCCAGCAGCAGGGACACTTGGACAGATACGCAGTATTTT. Translating gives CASSRDTWTDTQYF.

The rearrangement uses TRBV7-3 and TRBJ2-2; weak D call: TRBD2 (5 bases). The CDR3 is 13 amino acids. V shed 5 bases and J shed 7 bases, with 11 bases lying between them. CDR1 and CDR2 (germline): SGHTA, FQGTGA. The CDR3 region has the DNA TGTGCCAGCAGCGCTCAACTAGGCGGGGAGCTGTTTTTT. Protein sequence: CASSAQLGGELFF.

CDR3 DNA: TGTGCCAGCAGCTCACCGACAGGGGGCGCGGTTAACACTGAAGCTTTCTTT. It yields the protein CASSSPTGGAVNTEAFF. V is TRBV7-9 and J is TRBJ1-1, with 10 nucleotides matching TRBD1. Germline values: CDR1 SEHNR, CDR2 FQNEAQ (reference sequence). The CDR3 is made up of 17 amino acids. J was trimmed by 2 bases and V by 4 bases; bases with no gene match: 10.

This chain connects TRBV7-8 to TRBJ1-5; TRBD1 is a possible D gene (6 bases). The germline V and J ends were trimmed by 5 bases and 2 bases, with 16 bases remaining between them. This CDR3 contains 16 residues. CDR1 SGHVS and CDR2 FQNEAQ come from the germline V gene. CDR3 residues: CASSPNGGQRNQPQHF. The CDR3 DNA follows: TGTGCCAGCAGCCCTAACGGGGGGCAGCGCAATCAGCCCCAGCATTTT.

The chain combines TRBV7-2 with TRBJ2-5; 16 bases are shared with TRBD2. The CDR3 is 17 residues long. CDR1 and CDR2 (germline): SGHTA, FQGNSA. The CDR3 region is CATQGLAGGKGQETQYF. CDR3 nucleotides: TGTGCTACCCAGGGACTAGCGGGAGGGAAAGGACAAGAGACCCAGTACTTC.

The CDR3 sequence is CAWSVLAGGFNEQFF. For the CDR3, the DNA is TGTGCCTGGAGTGTACTAGCGGGAGGCTTCAATGAGCAGTTCTTC. The J gene is TRBJ2-1, the V gene TRBV30; 12 bases agree with TRBD2. The V segment lost 0 bases and the J segment 6 bases; nucleotides outside the gene matches: 3. CDR3 length: 15 amino acids. Per the germline V gene, CDR1 is GTSNPN and CDR2 is SVGIG (reference sequence).

This rearrangement joins TRBV2 to TRBJ1-2; possibly TRBD1 for D (5 bases). Per the germline V gene, CDR1 is SNHLY and CDR2 is FYNNEI. The ends were cut back, 3 bases at V and 3 bases at J, with 11 bases in the middle. The CDR3 is 14 amino acids. CDR3 in DNA: TGTGCCAGCAGTGACCCGGGGCCCGACTATGGCTACACCTTC. Its protein product is CASSDPGPDYGYTF.

V usage is TRBV4-3 and J usage is TRBJ2-7; D is ambiguous. Germline V gives CDR1 LGHNA, CDR2 YSLEER. The length of the CDR3 is 15 residues. V was pared by 1 base and J by 2 bases, with 12 bases between. The CDR3: CASSQVWAPTYEQYF. CDR3 in DNA: TGCGCCAGCAGCCAAGTGTGGGCACCAACCTACGAGCAGTACTTC.

J is TRBJ2-2 and V is TRBV28; D possibly uses TRBD1 or TRBD2 (5 bases each). The CDR3 is 16 residues long. V lost 6 bases and J 2 bases, leaving 16 bases between the germline ends. Germline CDR1 reads MDHEN; CDR2 reads SYDVKM. CDR3 in DNA: TGTGCCAGCAGCCCCCCTGGGGACCTAAACACCGGGGAGCTGTTTTTT. Its protein product is CASSPPGDLNTGELFF.